This T cell receptor (beta chain) was captured in a study of monozygotic twins with inflammatory bowel disease. As regards this clonotype: The antigen remains unidentified.

Germline V gene sequence: CDR1 SGHRS, CDR2 YFSETQ. This CDR3 is 13 amino acids long. Study-level points and caveats: The study supported no single strong signal or clonotype linked to IBD. Background noise in patient repertoires may stem from differing immunosuppressive treatments.

Each UMI, carrying a 6-nucleotide sample barcode, came from template switching. TCRdb reprocessed the 5' RACE reads, keeping one entry per CDR3 protein, no DNA. The sample data list about 330,000 distinct CDR3 sequences. For every donor, one blood sample of approximately 2.3 ml was drawn. The sequence was obtained from a human donor with ulcerative colitis or Crohn's disease, or a healthy co-twin of an affected twin (not recorded which). Sequencing input: blood. The chain employs TRBV5-1 and TRBJ2-2. The CDR3 spells CASSLDHTGELFF.